This is a list of T cell receptor beta chains from one sample in a study of blood T cells in healthy people across ages. Using its own MiXCR run on the 5' RACE reads, TCRdb lists one record per CDR3 protein. The data hold some 730,000 distinct CDR3 sequences, with 20% to 25% observed a single time. The sequenced sample consisted of blood. The origin of the receptors is a man between 65 and 85 years old in good health. Both conserved end residues are part of each CDR3. A D gene is named only where the DNA matches it firmly. Clone size is shown for a subset of rows, as once, few, many or a class of expanded clone.

D gene	clone size	V gene	J gene	CDR3 protein	CDR3 DNA
TRBD1	few	TRBV6-6	TRBJ2-7	CASRNDRGRTYEQYF	TGTGCCAGCAGAAATGACAGGGGGAGGACCTACGAGCAGTACTTC
-	few	TRBV5-1	TRBJ1-4	CASSSGRTNEKLFF	TGCGCCAGCAGCTCAGGGCGTACTAATGAAAAACTGTTTTTT
-	-	TRBV29-1	TRBJ2-6	CGVTIRDKWVSGANVLTF	TGCGGCGTGACCATTAGGGACAAGTGGGTCTCTGGGGCCAACGTCCTGACTTTC
TRBD2	-	TRBV2	TRBJ2-2	CASSEFGGDTGELFF	TGTGCCAGCAGTGAATTTGGGGGGGACACCGGGGAGCTGTTTTTT
-	-	TRBV27	TRBJ2-1	CASRRWSVSSYNEQFF	TGTGCCAGCAGACGGTGGAGCGTAAGCTCCTACAATGAGCAGTTCTTC
-	few	TRBV29-1	TRBJ1-1	CSGGGMNTEAFF	TGCAGCGGGGGGGGGATGAACACTGAAGCTTTCTTT
TRBD1	few	TRBV28	TRBJ2-2	CASSVGQGYTGELFF	TGTGCCAGCAGTGTGGGACAGGGTTACACCGGGGAGCTGTTTTTT
-	-	TRBV7-9	TRBJ1-3	CASTLASGNTIYF	TGTGCCAGCACCCTAGCCTCTGGAAACACCATATATTTT
-	-	TRBV7-9	TRBJ1-2	CASSLVSGVLNYGYTF	TGTGCCAGCAGCTTAGTGTCTGGGGTTTTGAACTATGGCTACACCTTC
-	few	TRBV15	TRBJ1-4	CATIRGGQTNEKLFF	TGTGCCACCATCCGCGGGGGGCAGACTAATGAAAAACTGTTTTTT